The sequence of this TCR beta chain was determined in a study of cytomegalovirus exposure and HLA in healthy donors. Whole-study results and caveats: The classifier was said to identify cytomegalovirus status with high specificity and sensitivity.

TCRdb's table, derived via immunoSEQ multiplex PCR, lists solely in-frame clones and lacks some. The table has 35,000 to 40,000 clones, around 93% seen once. Germline assignment: CDR1 SGHTA and CDR2 FQGTGA. CDR3 length: 15 residues. J was trimmed by 1 base and V by 5 bases; bases with no gene match: 5. With regard to this clone: The antigen remains unidentified.

A roughly 120-subject validation cohort, separate from the approximately 670-subject first cohort, supplied the donors. This chain connects TRBV7-3 to TRBJ2-1, with 7 nucleotides matching TRBD2. What was sequenced was PBMCs. The receptor's source is a man aged 18 to 35 in good health and CMV-seronegative. Here the CDR3 reads CASSTRAGSYNEQFF. CDR3 nucleotide sequence: TGTGCCAGCAGCACCCGAGCGGGGTCCTACAATGAGCAGTTCTTC.